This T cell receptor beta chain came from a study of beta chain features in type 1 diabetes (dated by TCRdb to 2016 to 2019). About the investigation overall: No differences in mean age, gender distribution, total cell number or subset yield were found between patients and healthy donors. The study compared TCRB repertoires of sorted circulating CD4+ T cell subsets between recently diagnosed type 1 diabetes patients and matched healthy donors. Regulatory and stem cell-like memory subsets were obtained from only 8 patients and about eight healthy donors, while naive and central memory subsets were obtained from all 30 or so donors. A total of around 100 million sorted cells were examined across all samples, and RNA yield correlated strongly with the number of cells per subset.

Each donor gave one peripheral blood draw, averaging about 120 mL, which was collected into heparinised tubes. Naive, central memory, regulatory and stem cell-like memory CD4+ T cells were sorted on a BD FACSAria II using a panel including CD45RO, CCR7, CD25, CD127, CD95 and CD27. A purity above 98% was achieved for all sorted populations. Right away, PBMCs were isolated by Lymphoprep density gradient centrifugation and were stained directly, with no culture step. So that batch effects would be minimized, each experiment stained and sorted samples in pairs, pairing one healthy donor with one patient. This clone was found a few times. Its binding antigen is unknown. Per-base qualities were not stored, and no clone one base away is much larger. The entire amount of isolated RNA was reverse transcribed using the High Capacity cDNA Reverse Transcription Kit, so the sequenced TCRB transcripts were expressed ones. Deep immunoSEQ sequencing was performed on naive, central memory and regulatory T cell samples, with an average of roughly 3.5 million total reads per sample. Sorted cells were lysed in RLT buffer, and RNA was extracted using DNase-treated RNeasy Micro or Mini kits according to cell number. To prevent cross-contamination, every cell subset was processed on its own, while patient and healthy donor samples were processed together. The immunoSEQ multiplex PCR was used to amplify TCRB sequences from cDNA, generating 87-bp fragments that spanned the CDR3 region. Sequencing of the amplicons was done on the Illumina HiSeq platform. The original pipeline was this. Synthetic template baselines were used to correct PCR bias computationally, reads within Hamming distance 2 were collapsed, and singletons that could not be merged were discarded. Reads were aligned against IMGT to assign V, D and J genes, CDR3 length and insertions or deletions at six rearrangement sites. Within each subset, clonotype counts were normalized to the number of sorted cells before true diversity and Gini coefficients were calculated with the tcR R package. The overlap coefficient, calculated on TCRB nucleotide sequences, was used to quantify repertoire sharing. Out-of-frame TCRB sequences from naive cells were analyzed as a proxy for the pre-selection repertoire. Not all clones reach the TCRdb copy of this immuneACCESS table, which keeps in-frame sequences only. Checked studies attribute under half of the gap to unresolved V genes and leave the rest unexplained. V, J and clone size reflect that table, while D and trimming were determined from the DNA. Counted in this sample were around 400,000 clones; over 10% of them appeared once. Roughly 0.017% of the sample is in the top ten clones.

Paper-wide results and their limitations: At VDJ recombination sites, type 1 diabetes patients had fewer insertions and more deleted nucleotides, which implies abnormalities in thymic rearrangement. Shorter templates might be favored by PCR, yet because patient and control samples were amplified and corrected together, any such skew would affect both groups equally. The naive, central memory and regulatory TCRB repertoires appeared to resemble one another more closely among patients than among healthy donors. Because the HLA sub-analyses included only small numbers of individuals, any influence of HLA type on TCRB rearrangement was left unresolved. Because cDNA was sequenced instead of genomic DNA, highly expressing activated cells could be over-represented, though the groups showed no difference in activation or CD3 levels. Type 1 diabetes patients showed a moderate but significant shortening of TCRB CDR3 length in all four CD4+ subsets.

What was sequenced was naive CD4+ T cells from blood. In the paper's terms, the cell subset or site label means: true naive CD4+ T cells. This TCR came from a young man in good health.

The nucleotide sequence is TGCAGCGTTGAGCGAAAACTCACAGGGCTGGCTTTCTTT. This yields the protein CSVERKLTGLAFF. This receptor chain uses TRBV29-1 and TRBJ1-1; the D region possibly corresponds to TRBD1 (6 bases align). The germline V gene provides CDR1 SQVTM and CDR2 ANQGSEA. The CDR3 holds 13 amino acids from the cysteine to the phenylalanine. Of the read, only the CDR3 DNA is kept; its 39 bases are in frame from base 1. V gives up 3 bases and J gives up 11 bases, and the segment between their germline ends measures 19 bases.